The sequence of this T cell receptor (beta chain) was determined in a study of blood T cell repertoires in COVID-19. Across the whole study: The United States, Italy and Spain supplied acute and convalescent COVID-19 samples. T cells, B-cell-depleted T cells, or PBMCs supplied cDNA or gDNA.

The authors' processing: Researchers report that nucleated cell counts were estimated from reference gene primer amplification. The repertoire was sequenced with immunoSEQ multiplex PCR; TCRdb's copy has only in-frame clones and lacks some. V, J and clone size are those of that table, while D and trimming were read from the DNA. The table shows roughly 40,000 clones, with roughly 86% occurring only once. Sequenced: peripheral blood. The receptor was isolated from a man aged 45-65 years in a cohort sampled during active COVID-19.

The DNA of the CDR3 is TGTGCCAGCAGCCAGGTCGTATCGGAGGGGTCCTACAATGAGCAGTTCTTC. It yields the protein CASSQVVSEGSYNEQFF. The rearrangement links TRBV4-2 to TRBJ2-1; D is perhaps TRBD2 (6 bases). CDR3 length: 17 amino acids. Germline CDR1 is LGHNA and CDR2 is YNFKEQ. V lost 3 bases, J lost 1 base, and 16 bases lay in between.